This TCR beta chain was observed in a study of blood T cells in healthy people across ages. Study-wide background: Template-switching capture recovered about one barcoded beta molecule per two T cells.

Overall study results and limits: It was the long-lived donors that had more naive CD4+ cells and higher diversity than aged donors.

Combining a sample-barcoded 5' primer with a J-beta primer mix, a second PCR ran for 7 to 11 cycles. Via MiXCR, TCRdb re-called the 5' RACE reads, giving one row per CDR3 protein. The repertoire holds roughly 650,000 distinct CDR3 sequences, with about 30% as singletons. The CDR3 has 15 amino acids. Trimming pared 0 bases from V and 4 bases from J, leaving 12 bases between. CDR1 and CDR2 (germline): MNHEY, SVGAGI. A note on this clonotype: Its specificity is not known.

This TCR was recovered from a woman of 80 years or more in good health. Sequencing was performed on blood. The chain uses TRBV6-5 and TRBJ1-1; D gene uncertain. The CDR3, as DNA: TGTGCCAGCAGTTACTCGAATATTCGGTTCACTGAAGCTTTCTTT. Translating it yields CASSYSNIRFTEAFF.